The text below deals with one TCR beta chain. Antigen specificity is unknown. The CDR3 length is 17 residues. Germline V lookup: CDR1 LNHDA, CDR2 SQIVND (reference sequence). V lost 6 bases and J lost 0, with 18 bases in between. This specimen belongs to a study of Ad26.COV2.S vaccination and SARS-CoV-2 variants. For the study at large: By the intramuscular route, Ad26.COV2.S was given once, or twice 56 days apart. General study findings and limits: Individuals receiving vaccine had higher spike-specific TCR breadth than placebo recipients did. Substantial post-vaccination breadth of spike-specific CD8+ and CD4+ T cell responses was reported.

The treatment denotes: 15 to 20 received Ad26.COV2.S at low or high dose, single or two shots; roughly 5 received placebo; per-sample allocation not given. Samples analyzed were those drawn on day 63 after the first vaccine or placebo injection. The method was immunoSEQ multiplex PCR; TCRdb's version includes in-frame clones alone and lacks a portion of them. The sample consists of 510,000 or so clones, about 83% of them appearing once. This sample comprised peripheral blood, obtained in a trial of Ad26.COV2.S vaccine versus placebo. The genes are TRBV19 and TRBJ2-1; perhaps TRBD1 as D (5 bases). This TCR derives from a person between 18 and 65 years old who received the Ad26.COV2.S COVID-19 vaccine or a placebo. CDR3 coding DNA: TGTGCCAGTAGCATGAACCATGGGGCGAGCTCCTACAATGAGCAGTTCTTC. It yields the protein CASSMNHGASSYNEQFF.